The source of this TCR beta chain is a study of blood T cell repertoires in COVID-19. Overall study: From T cells, B-cell-depleted T cells, or PBMCs came the material, which was cDNA or gDNA.

Clinical history as reported by participants underpinned cohort assignment. The V and J ends lost 1 base and 9 bases respectively, with 10 bases between them. The germline CDR1 and CDR2 sequences are SEHNR and FQNEAQ (reference sequence). The CDR3 covers 14 residues. The data were produced by immunoSEQ multiplex PCR, yet TCRdb's version contains in-frame clones alone and is incomplete. Altogether 300,000 to 500,000 clones are present, around 87% being singletons, with the ten largest covering 0.95% to 1%. This chain joins TRBV7-9 and TRBJ1-6; a weak D match, TRBD1 (5 bases). The sequence was obtained from a woman between 25 and 40 years old with acute COVID-19. What was sequenced was PBMCs or T cells enriched from blood (not recorded which). The CDR3 here is CASSLVQAPSPLHF. Here the CDR3 DNA reads TGTGCCAGCAGCTTAGTACAGGCTCCTTCACCCCTCCACTTT.